This entry is about one TCR beta chain. The CDR3 loop spans 13 amino acids. V lost 8 bases and J lost 2, with 12 bases in between. Authors' processing steps: Amplification with reference gene primers provided the estimates of nucleated cell counts. Clones were read by immunoSEQ multiplex PCR, and TCRdb kept only the in-frame ones, dropping some. The V and J calls and the clone size are those of that table, but D and trimming were determined from the DNA. The repertoire consists of about 210,000 clones, with roughly four fifths occurring once and the leading ten covering around 7.3%. The data belong to a study of blood T cell repertoires in COVID-19. Study overall: T cells, B-cell-depleted T cells, or PBMCs provided the cDNA or gDNA that served as material.

The origin of this receptor is a woman aged 45-65 years with active or convalescent COVID-19. The chain links TRBV12-3 or TRBV12-4 to TRBJ1-1; D unresolved. Sequencing was carried out using peripheral blood. In nucleotides, the CDR3 is TGTGCCAGCGACTTGGAATTTAACACTGAAGCTTTCTTT. Encoded protein: CASDLEFNTEAFF.